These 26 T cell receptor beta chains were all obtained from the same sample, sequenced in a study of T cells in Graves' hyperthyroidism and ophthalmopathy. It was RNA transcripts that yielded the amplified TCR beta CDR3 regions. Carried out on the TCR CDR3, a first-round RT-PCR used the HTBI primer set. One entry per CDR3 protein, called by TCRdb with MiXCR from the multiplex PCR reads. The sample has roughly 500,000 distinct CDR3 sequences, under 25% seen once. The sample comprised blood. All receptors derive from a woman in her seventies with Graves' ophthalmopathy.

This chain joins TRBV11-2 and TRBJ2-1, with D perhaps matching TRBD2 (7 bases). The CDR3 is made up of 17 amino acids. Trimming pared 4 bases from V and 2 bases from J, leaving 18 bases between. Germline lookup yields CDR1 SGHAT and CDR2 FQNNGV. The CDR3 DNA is TGTGCCAGCAGCTATTGGGGGGCGGGAGTCCCCTACAATGAGCAGTTCTTC. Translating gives CASSYWGAGVPYNEQFF.

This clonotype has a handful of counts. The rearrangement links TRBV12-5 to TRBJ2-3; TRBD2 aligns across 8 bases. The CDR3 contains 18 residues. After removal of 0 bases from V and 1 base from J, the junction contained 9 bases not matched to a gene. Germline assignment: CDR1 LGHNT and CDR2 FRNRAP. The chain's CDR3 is CASGLVTLSGIGTDTQYF. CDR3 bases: TGTGCTAGTGGTTTGGTAACCCTTAGCGGGATAGGCACAGATACGCAGTATTTT.

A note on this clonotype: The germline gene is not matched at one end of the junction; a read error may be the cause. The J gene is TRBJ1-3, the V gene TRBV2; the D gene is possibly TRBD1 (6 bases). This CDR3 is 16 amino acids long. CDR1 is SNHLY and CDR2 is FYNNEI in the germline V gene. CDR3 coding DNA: TGTGCCAGCAGGCAGGGGCCTTTACCGGCTGGAAACACCGTATATTTT. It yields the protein CASRQGPLPAGNTVYF.

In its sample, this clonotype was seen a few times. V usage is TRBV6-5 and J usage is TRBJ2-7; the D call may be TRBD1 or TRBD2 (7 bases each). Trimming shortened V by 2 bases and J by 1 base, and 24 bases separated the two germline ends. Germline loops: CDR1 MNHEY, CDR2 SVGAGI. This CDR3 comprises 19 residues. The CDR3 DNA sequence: TGTGCCAGCAGTTACGCGACAGGGTATCGTCCTAGCGGTTCCTACGAGCAGTACTTC. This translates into CASSYATGYRPSGSYEQYF.

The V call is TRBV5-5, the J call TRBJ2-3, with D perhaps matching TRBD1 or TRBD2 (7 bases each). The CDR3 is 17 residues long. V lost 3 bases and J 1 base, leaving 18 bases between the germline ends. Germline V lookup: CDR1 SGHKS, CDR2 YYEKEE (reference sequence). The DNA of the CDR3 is TGTGCCAGCAGCTACCCCCGACAGGGAGGGGGCACAGATACGCAGTATTTT. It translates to CASSYPRQGGGTDTQYF.

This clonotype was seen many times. The CDR3 loop reads CASSLKGGQAEAFF. CDR3 DNA sequence: TGTGCCAGCAGCTTAAAGGGGGGCCAGGCTGAAGCTTTCTTT. The chain has TRBV7-2 and TRBJ1-1, with TRBD1 as a possible D gene (6 bases). Trimming took off 2 bases at V and 6 bases at J, with 13 bases between the two ends. The CDR3 covers 14 residues. Germline V gene sequence: CDR1 SGHTA, CDR2 FQGNSA.

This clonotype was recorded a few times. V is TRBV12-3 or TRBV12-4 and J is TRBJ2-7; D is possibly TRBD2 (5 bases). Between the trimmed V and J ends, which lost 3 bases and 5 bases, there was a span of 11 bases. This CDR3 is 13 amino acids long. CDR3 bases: TGTGCCAGCAGTTTGATAGCGAGCCACGAGCAGTACTTC. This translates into CASSLIASHEQYF.

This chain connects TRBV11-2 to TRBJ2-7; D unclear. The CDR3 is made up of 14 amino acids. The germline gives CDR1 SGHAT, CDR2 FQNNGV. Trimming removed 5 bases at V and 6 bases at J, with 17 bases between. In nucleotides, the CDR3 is TGTGCCAGCAGCGCCCTATCACATAACGTCGAGCAGTACTTC. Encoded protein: CASSALSHNVEQYF.

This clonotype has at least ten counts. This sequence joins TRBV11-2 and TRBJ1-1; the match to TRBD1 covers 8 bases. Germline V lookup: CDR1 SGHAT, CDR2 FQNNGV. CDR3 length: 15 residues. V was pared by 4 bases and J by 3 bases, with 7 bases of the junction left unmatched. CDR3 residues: CASSSPRTGHTEAFF. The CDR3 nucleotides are TGTGCCAGCAGCTCGCCTCGGACAGGGCACACTGAAGCTTTCTTT.

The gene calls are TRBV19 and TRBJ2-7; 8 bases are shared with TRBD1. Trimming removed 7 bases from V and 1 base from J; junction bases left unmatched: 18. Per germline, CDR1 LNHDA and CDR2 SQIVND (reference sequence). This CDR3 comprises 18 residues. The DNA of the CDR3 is TGTGCCAGTACCAGTCCCGGGACAGGAACCAGATGTTCCTACGAGCAGTACTTC. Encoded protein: CASTSPGTGTRCSYEQYF. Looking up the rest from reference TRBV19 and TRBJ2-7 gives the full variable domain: DGGITQSPKYLFRKEGQNVTLSCEQNLNHDAMYWYRQDPGQGLRLIYYSQIVNDFQKGDIAEGYSVSREKKESFPLTVTSAQKNPTAFYLCASTSPGTGTRCSYEQYFGPGTRLTVT.

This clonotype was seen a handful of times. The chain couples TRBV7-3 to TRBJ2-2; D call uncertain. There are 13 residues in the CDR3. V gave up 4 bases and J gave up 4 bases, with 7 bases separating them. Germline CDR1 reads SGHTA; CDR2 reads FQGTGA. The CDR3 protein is CASSSFSTGELFF. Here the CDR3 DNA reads TGTGCCAGCAGCTCTTTTAGCACCGGGGAGCTGTTTTTT.

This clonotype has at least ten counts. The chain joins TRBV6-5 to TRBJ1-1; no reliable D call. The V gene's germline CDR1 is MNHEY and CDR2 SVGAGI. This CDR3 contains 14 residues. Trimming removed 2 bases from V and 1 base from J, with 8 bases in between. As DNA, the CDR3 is TGTGCCAGCAGTTACCAGCCCCGGAACACTGAAGCTTTCTTT. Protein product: CASSYQPRNTEAFF.

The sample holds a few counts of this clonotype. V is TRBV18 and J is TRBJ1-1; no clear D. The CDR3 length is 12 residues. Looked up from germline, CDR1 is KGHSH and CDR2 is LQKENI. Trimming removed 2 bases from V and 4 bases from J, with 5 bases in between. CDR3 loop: CASSPAGTEAFF. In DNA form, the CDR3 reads TGTGCCAGCTCACCAGCCGGCACTGAAGCTTTCTTT.

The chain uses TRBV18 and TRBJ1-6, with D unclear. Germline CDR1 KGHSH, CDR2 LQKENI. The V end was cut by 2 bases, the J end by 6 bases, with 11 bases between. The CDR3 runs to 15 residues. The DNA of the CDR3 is TGTGCCAGCTCACCAAAGTATGCGTTTAATTCACCCCTCCACTTT. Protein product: CASSPKYAFNSPLHF.

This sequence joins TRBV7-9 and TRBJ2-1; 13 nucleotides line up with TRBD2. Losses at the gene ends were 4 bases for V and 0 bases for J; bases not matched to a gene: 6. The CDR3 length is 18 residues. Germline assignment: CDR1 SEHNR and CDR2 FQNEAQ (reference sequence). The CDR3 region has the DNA TGTGCCAGCAGCTACGTGGGACTAGCGGGAAGCTCCTACAATGAGCAGTTCTTC. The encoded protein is CASSYVGLAGSSYNEQFF.

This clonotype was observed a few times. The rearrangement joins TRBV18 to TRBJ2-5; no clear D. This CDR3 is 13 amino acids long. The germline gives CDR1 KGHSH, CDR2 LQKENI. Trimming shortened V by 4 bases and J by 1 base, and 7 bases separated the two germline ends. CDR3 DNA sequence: TGTGCCAGCTCACGCACAACCCAAGAGACCCAGTACTTC. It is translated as CASSRTTQETQYF.

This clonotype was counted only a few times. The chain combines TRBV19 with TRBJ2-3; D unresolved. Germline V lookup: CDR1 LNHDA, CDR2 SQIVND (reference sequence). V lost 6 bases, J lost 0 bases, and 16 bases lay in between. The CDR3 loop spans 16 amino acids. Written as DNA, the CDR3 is TGTGCCAGTAGCACGCCTCGTCTAGGAAGCACAGATACGCAGTATTTT. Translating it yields CASSTPRLGSTDTQYF.

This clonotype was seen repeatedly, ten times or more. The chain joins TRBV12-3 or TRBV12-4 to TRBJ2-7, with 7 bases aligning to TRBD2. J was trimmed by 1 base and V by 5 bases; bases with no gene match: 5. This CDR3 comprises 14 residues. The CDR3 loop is CASSLGSGSYEQYF. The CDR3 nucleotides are TGTGCCAGCAGTCTCGGTAGCGGGTCCTACGAGCAGTACTTC.

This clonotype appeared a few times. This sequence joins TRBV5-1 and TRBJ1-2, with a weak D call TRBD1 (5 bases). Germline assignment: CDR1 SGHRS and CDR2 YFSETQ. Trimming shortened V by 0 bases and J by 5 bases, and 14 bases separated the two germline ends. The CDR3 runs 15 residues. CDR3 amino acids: CASSLGQTSGYGYTF. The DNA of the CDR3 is TGCGCCAGCAGCTTGGGACAGACCTCCGGGTATGGCTACACCTTC.

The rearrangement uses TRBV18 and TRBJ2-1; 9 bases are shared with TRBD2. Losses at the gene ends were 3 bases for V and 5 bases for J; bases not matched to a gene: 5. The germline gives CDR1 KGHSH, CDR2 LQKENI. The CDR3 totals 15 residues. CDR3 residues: CASSPVLAGHNEQFF. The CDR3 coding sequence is TGTGCCAGCTCACCTGTACTAGCGGGCCACAATGAGCAGTTCTTC.

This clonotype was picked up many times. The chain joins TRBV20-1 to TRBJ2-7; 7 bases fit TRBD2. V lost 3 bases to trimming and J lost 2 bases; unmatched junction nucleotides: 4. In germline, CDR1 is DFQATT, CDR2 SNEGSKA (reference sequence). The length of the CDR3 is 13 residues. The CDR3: CSASLAEPYEQYF. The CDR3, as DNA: TGCAGTGCTAGTCTAGCGGAGCCCTACGAGCAGTACTTC.

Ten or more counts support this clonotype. The CDR3 bases are TGTGCCAGCAGCCCCCAGGGACTAGCGGGAGCGGGGGAGACCCAGTACTTC. It translates to CASSPQGLAGAGETQYF. The V gene is TRBV11-2, the J gene TRBJ2-5; 14 bases match TRBD2. The CDR3 contains 17 residues. Germline trimming cut 5 bases from V and 5 bases from J; bases unmatched to any gene: 10. CDR1 is SGHAT and CDR2 is FQNNGV in the germline V gene.

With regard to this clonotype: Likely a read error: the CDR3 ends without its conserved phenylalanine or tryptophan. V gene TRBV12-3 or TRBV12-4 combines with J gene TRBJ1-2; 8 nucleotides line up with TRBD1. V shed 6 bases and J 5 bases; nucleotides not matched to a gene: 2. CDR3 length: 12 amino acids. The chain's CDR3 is CASRTGGYGYTL. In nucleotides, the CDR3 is TGTGCCAGCAGAACAGGGGGGTATGGCTACACCCTC.

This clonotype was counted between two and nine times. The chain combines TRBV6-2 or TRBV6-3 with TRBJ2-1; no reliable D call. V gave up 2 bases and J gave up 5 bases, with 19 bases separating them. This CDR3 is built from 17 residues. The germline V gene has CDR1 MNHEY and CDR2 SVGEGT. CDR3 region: CASSYTVWGGSNNEQFF. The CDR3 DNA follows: TGTGCCAGCAGTTACACCGTTTGGGGTGGATCCAACAATGAGCAGTTCTTC.

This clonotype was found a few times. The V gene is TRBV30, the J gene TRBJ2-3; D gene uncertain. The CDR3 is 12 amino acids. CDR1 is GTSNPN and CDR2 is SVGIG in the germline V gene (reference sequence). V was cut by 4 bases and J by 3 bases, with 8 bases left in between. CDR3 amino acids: CAWKGLTDTQYF. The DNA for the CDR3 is TGTGCCTGGAAAGGGTTGACAGATACGCAGTATTTT.

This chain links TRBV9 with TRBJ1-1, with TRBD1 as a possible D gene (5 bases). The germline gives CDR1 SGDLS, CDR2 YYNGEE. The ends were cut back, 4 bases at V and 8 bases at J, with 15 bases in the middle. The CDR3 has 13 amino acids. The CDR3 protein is CASSSGGVSEAFF. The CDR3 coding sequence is TGTGCCAGCAGCTCGGGGGGGGTAAGCGAAGCTTTCTTT.